This entry lists 27 T cell receptor beta chains sequenced from one sample in a study of blood T cell repertoires in COVID-19. This table comes from immunoSEQ multiplex PCR, and its TCRdb copy is limited to in-frame clones, with some not included. The sample has some 40,000 clones, roughly four fifths seen once; the top ten hold around 45%. Sample: peripheral blood. All receptors come from a woman at least 80 years old with acute or convalescent COVID-19.

The chain has TRBV19 and TRBJ1-2; possible D gene TRBD1, 6 bases. V lost 6 bases and J lost 7, with 15 bases in between. Germline values: CDR1 LNHDA, CDR2 SQIVND (reference sequence). There are 13 residues in the CDR3. The CDR3 coding sequence is TGTGCCAGTAGCACAGGGCTTGGTGCTGGCTACACCTTC. Translated: CASSTGLGAGYTF.

V gene TRBV9 combines with J gene TRBJ1-3; 7 bases align to TRBD1. This CDR3 has 15 amino acids. The germline gives CDR1 SGDLS, CDR2 YYNGEE. The trim removed 0 bases at V and 4 bases at J, leaving 4 bases unmatched. CDR3 amino acids: CASSVGGDRGNTIYF. DNA for the CDR3: TGTGCCAGCAGCGTAGGGGGGGACAGAGGAAACACCATATATTTT. The whole variable domain, remainder taken from reference TRBV9 and TRBJ1-3, is DSGVTQTPKHLITATGQRVTLRCSPRSGDLSVYWYQQSLDQGLQFLIQYYNGEERAKGNILERFSAQQFPDLHSELNLSSLELGDSALYFCASSVGGDRGNTIYFGEGSWLTVV.

The chain employs TRBV6-2 or TRBV6-3 and TRBJ2-2; 9 bases agree with TRBD2. J lost 5 bases, V lost 6 bases, and 7 bases had no gene match. The germline gives CDR1 MNHEY, CDR2 SVGEGT. The CDR3 has 15 amino acids. The CDR3 coding sequence is TGTGCCAGCAGCCCGTCGGGACTAGCTACCGGGGAGCTGTTTTTT. Translation: CASSPSGLATGELFF.

V gene TRBV24-1 combines with J gene TRBJ2-1; 8 bases are a match to TRBD2. The CDR3 sequence is 16 residues long. Germline V gene sequence: CDR1 KGHDR, CDR2 SFDVKD. The V gene end was trimmed by 3 bases and the J gene end by 4 bases; junction bases not matched to a gene: 7. DNA of the CDR3: TGTGCCACCAGTGATAGACTAGCGAGGGGATACAATGAGCAGTTCTTC. Its translation: CATSDRLARGYNEQFF.

The chain carries TRBV6-6 and TRBJ1-2, with 8 bases aligning to TRBD1. V gave up 7 bases and J gave up 4 bases; unmatched junction bases: 5. The CDR3 totals 13 residues. Germline CDR1 and CDR2: MNHNY and SVGAGI (reference sequence). This CDR3 reads CASMPTGGYGYTF. CDR3 DNA sequence: TGTGCCAGCATGCCTACAGGGGGCTATGGCTACACCTTC.

The chain couples TRBV15 to TRBJ1-2; 7 bases line up with TRBD1. The trim removed 0 bases at V and 6 bases at J, leaving 7 bases unmatched. The CDR3 spans 15 residues. Germline V gene lookup returns CDR1 LNHNV and CDR2 YYDKDF (reference sequence). CDR3 residues: CATSRDSGQRNGYTF. The CDR3 region has the DNA TGTGCCACCAGCAGAGATTCGGGACAGCGAAATGGCTACACCTTC.

The chain couples TRBV11-3 to TRBJ2-2; 7 nucleotides line up with TRBD1. Losses at the gene ends were 4 bases for V and 3 bases for J; bases not matched to a gene: 14. Germline lookup yields CDR1 SGHNT and CDR2 YENEEA. The length of the CDR3 is 18 residues. DNA of the CDR3: TGTGCCAGCAGCTCACCCCGCAGAGGGGGCCTTTACACCGGGGAGCTGTTTTTT. It codes for CASSSPRRGGLYTGELFF.

The CDR3 loop reads CASSLGGGNGNTIYF. In DNA, the CDR3 is TGTGCCAGCAGCTTGGGAGGGGGCAATGGAAACACCATATATTTT. The chain links TRBV5-4 to TRBJ1-3, with 7 bases identical to TRBD1. J was trimmed by 3 bases and V by 0 bases; bases with no gene match: 3. Germline V gene data show CDR1 as SGHNT and CDR2 as YYREEE (reference sequence). The CDR3 covers 15 residues.

J is TRBJ2-5 and V is TRBV24-1, with 9 bases identical to TRBD1. The germline CDR1 and CDR2 sequences are KGHDR and SFDVKD. Germline trimming cut 3 bases from V and 5 bases from J; bases unmatched to any gene: 6. The CDR3 length is 15 residues. CDR3 protein: CATSDQGQGAETQYF. CDR3 DNA: TGTGCCACCAGTGATCAGGGACAGGGCGCGGAGACCCAGTACTTC.

The chain carries TRBV6-5 and TRBJ1-6, with 9 bases lining up with TRBD1. This CDR3 has 14 amino acids. V lost 6 bases to trimming and J lost 9 bases; unmatched junction nucleotides: 6. Germline V gene sequence: CDR1 MNHEY, CDR2 SVGAGI. For the CDR3, the DNA is TGTGCCAGCAGCAACGACAGGGGGTCTTCACCCCTCCACTTT. Translating gives CASSNDRGSSPLHF.

This CDR3 reads CASSPDRRSSYNSPLHF. DNA of the CDR3: TGTGCCAGTAGTCCCGACAGGAGGAGCTCCTATAATTCACCCCTCCACTTT. V usage is TRBV19 and J usage is TRBJ1-6; TRBD1 is a possible D gene (6 bases). Trimming took off 5 bases at V and 0 bases at J, with 14 bases between the two ends. The CDR3 extends over 17 amino acids. Germline V lookup: CDR1 LNHDA, CDR2 SQIVND (reference sequence).

The CDR3 region has the DNA TGTGCCAGCAGCCCCCCCGGACAGTCCACCTATAATTCACCCCTCCACTTT. This gives the protein CASSPPGQSTYNSPLHF. The chain employs TRBV28 and TRBJ1-6; a possible D gene is TRBD1 (6 bases). Germline CDR1 reads MDHEN; CDR2 reads SYDVKM. Trimming left V 6 bases short and J 2 bases short, with 17 bases between. The CDR3 loop spans 17 amino acids.

J is TRBJ2-5 and V is TRBV3-1 (or the pseudogene TRBV3-2); perhaps TRBD1 as D (6 bases). This CDR3 is built from 14 residues. Trimming stripped 3 bases from V and 2 bases from J, with 10 bases between. The V gene's germline CDR1 is LGHDT and CDR2 YNNKEL (reference sequence). CDR3 in amino acids: CASSQRGQQETQYF. The CDR3 nucleotides are TGTGCCAGCAGCCAGAGAGGACAGCAAGAGACCCAGTACTTC.

The chain has TRBV3-1 (or the pseudogene TRBV3-2) and TRBJ1-1, with unresolved D. CDR3 length: 14 residues. Trimming cost V 1 base and J 3 bases, with 9 bases left between them. Looked up from germline, CDR1 is LGHDT and CDR2 is YNNKEL (reference sequence). CDR3: CASSQVAGDTEAFF. For the CDR3, the DNA is TGTGCCAGCAGCCAAGTGGCGGGAGACACTGAAGCTTTCTTT.

V and J are TRBV19 and TRBJ1-1; 10 nucleotides line up with TRBD1. CDR3 length: 15 residues. Germline trimming cut 10 bases from V and 3 bases from J; bases unmatched to any gene: 11. The germline CDR1 and CDR2 sequences are LNHDA and SQIVND (reference sequence). The CDR3 region is CATFRTGGGHTEAFF. In DNA, the CDR3 is TGTGCCACCTTTCGGACAGGGGGAGGGCACACTGAAGCTTTCTTT.

The chain employs TRBV5-1 and TRBJ1-3; D is possibly TRBD1 (5 bases). The V gene's germline CDR1 is SGHRS and CDR2 YFSETQ. The CDR3 has 15 amino acids. V was clipped by 0 bases and J by 2 bases, with 9 bases between them. CDR3 bases: TGCGCCAGCAGCTTGGAGCTCAGGGCTGGAAACACCATATATTTT. Translation: CASSLELRAGNTIYF.

V usage is TRBV6-5 and J usage is TRBJ1-1; the D gene is possibly TRBD1 (5 bases). The germline V and J ends were trimmed by 7 bases and 11 bases, with 20 bases remaining between them. The germline CDR1 and CDR2 sequences are MNHEY and SVGAGI. The CDR3 runs 13 residues. The CDR3 nucleotides read TGTGCCAGCAACTCCAAGCTCAGGGTCCCCGCTTTCTTT. Its protein product is CASNSKLRVPAFF.

The chain links TRBV30 to TRBJ1-5; no clear D gene. The CDR3 covers 12 residues. Germline assignment: CDR1 GTSNPN and CDR2 SVGIG (reference sequence). V shed 0 bases and J shed 9 bases, with 9 bases lying between them. The CDR3 DNA reads as TGTGCCTGGAGTGTCCACACGGGGCCCCAGCATTTT. This sequence encodes CAWSVHTGPQHF.

The genes are TRBV15 and TRBJ1-2, with 8 bases aligning to TRBD1. J was trimmed by 5 bases and V by 6 bases; bases with no gene match: 8. The CDR3 has 14 residues. Germline-derived CDR1 and CDR2 are LNHNV and YYDKDF (reference sequence). DNA for the CDR3: TGTGCCACCAGTCCCCAGGGGGCGTTTTATGGCTACACCTTC. It codes for CATSPQGAFYGYTF.

Notes on this clone: This specimen includes other DNA sequences encoding the same CDR3. The chain has TRBV5-1 and TRBJ1-1; D might be TRBD1 (6 bases). The CDR3 extends over 13 amino acids. Germline CDR1 SGHRS, CDR2 YFSETQ. With 5 bases removed from V and 1 base from J, the gap between germline ends came to 9 bases. In DNA form, the CDR3 reads TGCGCCAGCAGTTGGACAGCGAACACTGAAGCTTTCTTT. It yields the protein CASSWTANTEAFF.

The chain employs TRBV6-2 or TRBV6-3 and TRBJ1-6; 7 positions agree with TRBD1. The V and J ends lost 6 bases and 10 bases, in that order; junction bases with no gene match: 9. Germline V lookup: CDR1 MNHEY, CDR2 SVGEGT. The CDR3 is 14 amino acids. The chain's CDR3 is CASSWGQGGSPLHF. The CDR3 DNA follows: TGTGCCAGCAGCTGGGGGCAGGGGGGATCACCCCTCCACTTT.

The chain employs TRBV2 and TRBJ1-6; D unclear. This CDR3 spans 16 amino acids. Germline V lookup: CDR1 SNHLY, CDR2 FYNNEI. Trimming pared 4 bases from V and 0 bases from J, leaving 10 bases between. The CDR3 reads CASSASFFSYNSPLHF. CDR3 sequence (DNA): TGTGCCAGCAGTGCGAGTTTTTTCTCCTATAATTCACCCCTCCACTTT. The variable domain in full, with the rest retrieved from reference TRBV2 and TRBJ1-6, is EPEVTQTPSHQVTQMGQEVILRCVPISNHLYFYWYRQILGQKVEFLVSFYNNEISEKSEIFDDQFSVERPDGSNFTLKIRSTKLEDSAMYFCASSASFFSYNSPLHFGNGTRLTVT.

The chain links TRBV5-1 to TRBJ1-2; 8 bases line up with TRBD1. The CDR3 consists of 15 residues. The germline CDR1 and CDR2 sequences are SGHRS and YFSETQ. V shed 3 bases, J shed 7 bases, and the junction held 11 bases outside the gene matches. CDR3 bases: TGCGCCAGCAGCTGGGACACTCAGGGGGCGCGTGGCTACACCTTC. Translated: CASSWDTQGARGYTF.

The V call is TRBV2, the J call TRBJ1-2; 8 bases fit TRBD1. The CDR3 length is 15 residues. Germline V gene sequence: CDR1 SNHLY, CDR2 FYNNEI. V lost 2 bases, J lost 4 bases, and 6 bases stayed unmatched. CDR3 nucleotide sequence: TGTGCCAGCAGTGAACAAGGACAGGGAACCTATGGCTACACCTTC. Translated, it gives CASSEQGQGTYGYTF.

This clone was detected a few times. The V gene is TRBV6-5, the J gene TRBJ1-2, with 10 bases lining up with TRBD1. The V gene's germline CDR1 is MNHEY and CDR2 SVGAGI. The J segment lost 7 bases and the V segment lost 6 bases, leaving 11 bases of the junction unmatched. The CDR3 contains 15 residues. CDR3 bases: TGTGCCAGCAGCCCCCCCGGGACAGGGGCAATTGGCTACACCTTC. It encodes CASSPPGTGAIGYTF.

The chain combines TRBV28 with TRBJ1-5; TRBD1 matches at 7 bases. Germline V gene data show CDR1 as MDHEN and CDR2 as SYDVKM. V shed 8 bases, J shed 2 bases, and the junction held 3 bases outside the gene matches. This CDR3 is 13 amino acids long. CDR3 loop: CASWDSRNQPQHF. The CDR3 DNA reads TGTGCCAGCTGGGACAGCCGCAATCAGCCCCAGCATTTT.

The chain employs TRBV19 and TRBJ1-1, with D maybe TRBD1 (5 bases). The CDR3 runs 14 residues. V dropped 7 bases and J dropped 1 base, with 13 bases sitting between them. Germline CDR1 is LNHDA and CDR2 is SQIVND (reference sequence). CDR3 in amino acids: CASILGQGNTEAFF. CDR3 nucleotide sequence: TGTGCCAGTATCCTCGGCCAGGGGAACACTGAAGCTTTCTTT.